Listed below are T cell receptor beta chains from one sample, sequenced in a study of blood T cell repertoires in COVID-19. Libraries were prepared by immunoSEQ multiplex PCR; TCRdb keeps only in-frame clonotypes and omits some of them. In the table there are about 140,000 clones, approximately 85% of which are singletons. The sample consisted of peripheral blood. The receptors derive from a woman of 80 years or more with acute or convalescent COVID-19. CDR3s include the opening cysteine and the closing phenylalanine or tryptophan. Fields, in order: V gene, D gene, clone size, J gene, CDR3 protein, CDR3 DNA. The D gene is left open where the match is weak. Rows may omit the clone size; those that give it use once, few, many or a size class.

v_call: TRBV5-1; d_call: TRBD1; clone_size: .; j_call: TRBJ1-1; cdr3_aa: CASRPNRGEGEAFF; cdr3_nt: TGCGCCAGCAGACCGAACAGGGGCGAGGGTGAAGCTTTCTTT
v_call: TRBV7-9; d_call: .; clone_size: once; j_call: TRBJ1-5; cdr3_aa: CASSLGRVGQPQHF; cdr3_nt: TGTGCCAGCAGCTTGGGGAGGGTCGGGCAGCCCCAGCATTTT
v_call: TRBV19; d_call: TRBD1; clone_size: .; j_call: TRBJ1-2; cdr3_aa: CASSMDRGYGYTF; cdr3_nt: TGTGCCAGTAGTATGGACAGGGGCTATGGCTACACCTTC
v_call: TRBV6-1; d_call: TRBD1; clone_size: .; j_call: TRBJ2-7; cdr3_aa: CASSRGQVLTYEQYF; cdr3_nt: TGTGCCAGCAGCCGAGGACAGGTTCTCACCTACGAGCAGTACTTC
v_call: TRBV19; d_call: TRBD1; clone_size: .; j_call: TRBJ2-1; cdr3_aa: CASSIAPGQHNEQFF; cdr3_nt: TGTGCCAGTAGTATAGCCCCGGGACAGCACAATGAGCAGTTCTTC
v_call: TRBV5-4; d_call: .; clone_size: .; j_call: TRBJ2-3; cdr3_aa: CASSLRLSTDTQYF; cdr3_nt: TGTGCCAGCAGCTTGCGACTCAGCACAGATACGCAGTATTTT
v_call: TRBV10-3; d_call: TRBD1; clone_size: .; j_call: TRBJ2-7; cdr3_aa: CAISEEYVRGPYEQYF; cdr3_nt: TGTGCCATCAGTGAGGAGTATGTCAGGGGGCCCTACGAGCAGTACTTC
v_call: TRBV2; d_call: TRBD1; clone_size: .; j_call: TRBJ2-3; cdr3_aa: CASRYLRAGGLNTQYF; cdr3_nt: TGTGCCAGCAGGTACCTCCGGGCAGGGGGCTTAAATACGCAGTATTTT
v_call: TRBV5-5; d_call: TRBD1; clone_size: .; j_call: TRBJ2-2; cdr3_aa: CASSTRQGRLTNTGELFF; cdr3_nt: TGTGCCAGCAGCACGCGACAGGGAAGATTGACGAACACCGGGGAGCTGTTTTTT
v_call: TRBV5-1; d_call: .; clone_size: .; j_call: TRBJ1-6; cdr3_aa: CASSLDRTLSPLHF; cdr3_nt: TGCGCCAGCAGCTTGGACAGGACCCTGTCACCCCTCCACTTT
v_call: TRBV5-1; d_call: .; clone_size: once; j_call: TRBJ2-1; cdr3_aa: CASSLDQGSYNEQFF; cdr3_nt: TGCGCCAGCAGCTTGGACCAGGGCTCCTACAATGAGCAGTTCTTC
v_call: TRBV9; d_call: TRBD1; clone_size: .; j_call: TRBJ1-4; cdr3_aa: CASSVDPGQDNEKLFF; cdr3_nt: TGTGCCAGCAGCGTAGATCCGGGACAGGATAATGAAAAACTGTTTTTT
v_call: TRBV11-2; d_call: .; clone_size: .; j_call: TRBJ1-3; cdr3_aa: CASSLIWGRVLVSGNTIYF; cdr3_nt: TGTGCCAGCAGCTTAATCTGGGGGAGGGTGTTGGTCTCTGGAAACACCATATATTTT
v_call: TRBV18; d_call: TRBD1; clone_size: .; j_call: TRBJ1-2; cdr3_aa: CASSPRGLDGYTF; cdr3_nt: TGTGCCAGCTCACCCAGGGGGCTAGATGGCTACACCTTC